The TCR beta chain described here comes from a study of cytomegalovirus exposure and HLA in healthy donors. General study findings and limits: It was reported that the classifier diagnosed cytomegalovirus status with high specificity and sensitivity in both the original and validation cohorts.

The assay was immunoSEQ multiplex PCR, and TCRdb's table has in-frame clones only and misses some. Of about 82,000 clones in the sample, around 95% were seen once. The CDR3 extends over 20 amino acids. V was shortened by 6 bases and J by 2 bases, with 29 bases between the two germline ends. In germline, CDR1 is MDHEN, CDR2 SYDVKM. Details on this clone: Its antigen is still unknown.

The sequence was obtained from a woman aged 18-35 years in good health and CMV-seronegative. Material: PBMCs. The J gene is TRBJ1-5, the V gene TRBV28, with D perhaps matching TRBD1 (5 bases). The CDR3 DNA follows: TGTGCCAGCAGACCTTTTGGAGGGGCGCGTGGCCCACCGGGCAATCAGCCCCAGCATTTT. This translates into CASRPFGGARGPPGNQPQHF.